This T cell receptor (beta chain) was obtained from a study of CD8 T cells in Susac syndrome. Study background: Patients with Susac syndrome were, at the time of blood collection, therapy-naive, maintained on corticosteroids, or maintained on intravenous immunoglobulin alone. General study points: Clonal expansion was not observed in the Susac syndrome CD4+ T cell repertoires.

The V segment lost 5 bases and the J segment 6 bases; nucleotides outside the gene matches: 15. The CDR3 totals 18 residues. The germline V gene has CDR1 SGHVS and CDR2 FNYEAQ. RNA, at about 0.5 to 1 ug, was reverse transcribed with random hexamers. By means of immunoSEQ multiplex PCR, TCR beta CDR3 spanning 54 Vbeta and 13 Jbeta underwent amplification. One entry per CDR3 protein, called by TCRdb with MiXCR from the immunoSEQ multiplex PCR reads. The repertoire consists of 210,000 or so distinct CDR3 sequences, with approximately 94% occurring once and the leading ten covering about 0.14%. Peripheral blood CD8+ and CD4+ T cells were profiled by TCR beta sequencing. A remark on this clonotype: Its antigen remains unknown.

The chain is built from TRBV7-6 and TRBJ2-3; 12 bases match TRBD2. This TCR was recovered from a human donor with Susac syndrome. The sample comprised CD4+ T cells from PBMCs. The DNA for the CDR3 is TGTGCCAGCAGCCCCCAGACTCGGGCTAGCGGGGGGGCCGATACGCAGTATTTT. Residues: CASSPQTRASGGADTQYF.